This is a list of T cell receptor beta chains from one sample in a study of blood T cells in healthy people across ages. TCRdb reanalysed the 5' RACE reads using MiXCR and keeps one entry per CDR3 protein. The table lists approximately 800,000 distinct CDR3 sequences, roughly 25% of them singletons, with under 4.5% in the top ten. These same records also appear under a second study, on T cells of mothers and their children.

The sequenced sample consisted of blood. Receptors were obtained from a boy between 10 and 17 years old in good health. The CDR3 runs from the conserved cysteine through the conserved F or W. A D gene is named only where the DNA matches it firmly. Expanded clones are given a class, and other clones once, few, many or no size at all.

d_gene: .; j_gene: TRBJ1-2; v_gene: TRBV7-9; abundance: .; CDR3aa: CAGDERRYGGAYGYTF; CDR3nt: TGTGCCGGCGACGAACGACGGTACGGGGGGGCTTATGGCTACACCTTC
d_gene: .; j_gene: TRBJ2-7; v_gene: TRBV12-2; abundance: few; CDR3aa: CASRLLESGYEQYF; CDR3nt: TGTGCAAGTCGCTTACTAGAGTCAGGTTACGAGCAGTACTTC
d_gene: .; j_gene: TRBJ2-7; v_gene: TRBV7-2; abundance: .; CDR3aa: CASSYHFYEQYF; CDR3nt: TGTGCCAGCAGCTACCATTTCTACGAGCAGTACTTC
d_gene: TRBD1; j_gene: TRBJ1-2; v_gene: TRBV29-1; abundance: few; CDR3aa: CSVVLWTGTNYGYTF; CDR3nt: TGCAGCGTTGTCTTATGGACAGGGACTAACTATGGCTACACCTTC
d_gene: .; j_gene: TRBJ1-4; v_gene: TRBV6-5; abundance: few; CDR3aa: CASSYPGAGEKLFF; CDR3nt: TGTGCCAGCAGTTACCCTGGGGCCGGCGAAAAACTGTTTTTT
d_gene: TRBD2; j_gene: TRBJ2-1; v_gene: TRBV28; abundance: once; CDR3aa: CASSPHSGRGYNEQFF; CDR3nt: TGTGCCAGCAGCCCTCATAGCGGGAGAGGTTACAATGAGCAGTTCTTC
d_gene: .; j_gene: TRBJ2-1; v_gene: TRBV4-3; abundance: .; CDR3aa: CASSQDRLAPQNEQFF; CDR3nt: TGCGCCAGCAGCCAAGATAGGCTAGCGCCCCAGAATGAGCAGTTCTTC
d_gene: .; j_gene: TRBJ2-5; v_gene: TRBV12-3/TRBV12-4; abundance: .; CDR3aa: CASSSGLGTPPETQYF; CDR3nt: TGTGCCAGCAGTTCTGGCCTGGGGACACCCCCAGAGACCCAGTACTTC
d_gene: .; j_gene: TRBJ2-7; v_gene: TRBV11-2; abundance: .; CDR3aa: CASSLGPYSYEQYF; CDR3nt: TGTGCCAGCAGCTTAGGGCCGTACTCCTACGAGCAGTACTTC
d_gene: .; j_gene: TRBJ2-1; v_gene: TRBV7-8; abundance: .; CDR3aa: CASSAVRRGVDYGEQFF; CDR3nt: TGTGCCAGCAGCGCCGTCCGGAGGGGGGTTGATTATGGTGAGCAGTTCTTC
d_gene: TRBD1; j_gene: TRBJ2-3; v_gene: TRBV7-2; abundance: .; CDR3aa: CASSQLGQTSTDTQYF; CDR3nt: TGTGCCAGCAGCCAATTGGGACAGACTAGCACAGATACGCAGTATTTT
d_gene: .; j_gene: TRBJ2-2; v_gene: TRBV10-3; abundance: .; CDR3aa: CAIRRQTNTGELFF; CDR3nt: TGTGCCATCAGGAGACAGACGAACACCGGGGAGCTGTTTTTT
d_gene: TRBD1; j_gene: TRBJ1-2; v_gene: TRBV29-1; abundance: few; CDR3aa: CSVETGGARGYTF; CDR3nt: TGCAGCGTTGAGACAGGGGGCGCCAGGGGCTACACCTTC
d_gene: .; j_gene: TRBJ2-7; v_gene: TRBV20-1; abundance: few; CDR3aa: CSARGQAIGSYEQYF; CDR3nt: TGCAGTGCTAGGGGTCAGGCCATAGGCTCCTACGAGCAGTACTTC
d_gene: TRBD1; j_gene: TRBJ1-5; v_gene: TRBV20-1; abundance: .; CDR3aa: CSASSTGKSNQPQHF; CDR3nt: TGCAGTGCCTCCTCGACAGGGAAGAGCAATCAGCCCCAGCATTTT
d_gene: .; j_gene: TRBJ2-1; v_gene: TRBV24-1; abundance: few; CDR3aa: CATSEGQDQGEQFF; CDR3nt: TGTGCCACCAGTGAGGGTCAGGATCAGGGTGAGCAGTTCTTC
d_gene: TRBD1; j_gene: TRBJ2-1; v_gene: TRBV7-3; abundance: .; CDR3aa: CASSPVYRGRNEQFF; CDR3nt: TGTGCCAGCAGCCCCGTATACAGGGGGCGAAATGAGCAGTTCTTC
d_gene: .; j_gene: TRBJ2-7; v_gene: TRBV10-3; abundance: few; CDR3aa: CAISESGRGTTYEQYF; CDR3nt: TGTGCCATCAGTGAGTCGGGCAGGGGTACTACGTACGAGCAGTACTTC
d_gene: TRBD1; j_gene: TRBJ1-1; v_gene: TRBV2; abundance: few; CDR3aa: CASNLRGDTEAFF; CDR3nt: TGTGCCAGCAATCTCAGGGGGGATACTGAAGCTTTCTTT
d_gene: TRBD2; j_gene: TRBJ2-5; v_gene: TRBV4-1; abundance: .; CDR3aa: CASNQVGLAGGREETQYF; CDR3nt: TGCGCCAGCAACCAAGTGGGACTAGCGGGAGGCAGAGAGGAGACCCAGTACTTC
d_gene: .; j_gene: TRBJ2-5; v_gene: TRBV6-1; abundance: few; CDR3aa: CASSEEGLQQETQYF; CDR3nt: TGTGCCAGCAGTGAAGAGGGACTTCAGCAAGAGACCCAGTACTTC
d_gene: .; j_gene: TRBJ2-7; v_gene: TRBV6-6; abundance: .; CDR3aa: CASSYGVPSSYEQYF; CDR3nt: TGTGCCAGCAGTTACGGGGTCCCTAGCTCCTACGAGCAGTACTTC
d_gene: .; j_gene: TRBJ2-3; v_gene: TRBV7-2; abundance: .; CDR3aa: CASSLVGGWTDTQYF; CDR3nt: TGTGCCAGCAGCTTAGTTGGGGGGTGGACAGATACGCAGTATTTT
d_gene: TRBD2; j_gene: TRBJ2-5; v_gene: TRBV5-1; abundance: .; CDR3aa: CASSLGGGGLQETQYF; CDR3nt: TGCGCCAGCAGCTTGGGAGGCGGGGGGCTTCAAGAGACCCAGTACTTC
d_gene: TRBD2; j_gene: TRBJ2-5; v_gene: TRBV28; abundance: few; CDR3aa: CASRGGTSGIGEQYF; CDR3nt: TGTGCCAGCAGAGGGGGGACTAGCGGGATAGGAGAGCAGTACTTC
d_gene: .; j_gene: TRBJ2-5; v_gene: TRBV12-3/TRBV12-4; abundance: few; CDR3aa: CASRPPGETQYF; CDR3nt: TGTGCCAGCAGACCGCCAGGGGAGACCCAGTACTTC
d_gene: .; j_gene: TRBJ1-2; v_gene: TRBV28; abundance: .; CDR3aa: CASSLRQPQGYTF; CDR3nt: TGTGCCAGCAGTTTGCGACAGCCCCAGGGCTACACCTTC
d_gene: .; j_gene: TRBJ2-7; v_gene: TRBV6-2/TRBV6-3; abundance: .; CDR3aa: CASSYSIYEQYF; CDR3nt: TGTGCCAGCAGTTACTCGATTTACGAGCAGTACTTC
d_gene: .; j_gene: TRBJ2-1; v_gene: TRBV29-1; abundance: .; CDR3aa: CSVALLGPQGYEQFF; CDR3nt: TGCAGCGTTGCCCTCCTGGGACCCCAGGGTTATGAGCAGTTCTTC
d_gene: TRBD2; j_gene: TRBJ2-1; v_gene: TRBV4-1; abundance: .; CDR3aa: CASSQIAGEFDEQFF; CDR3nt: TGCGCCAGCAGCCAAATCGCGGGAGAGTTCGATGAGCAGTTCTTC
d_gene: .; j_gene: TRBJ1-2; v_gene: TRBV29-1; abundance: .; CDR3aa: CSVESIGTAYGYTF; CDR3nt: TGCAGCGTTGAATCTATAGGGACGGCTTATGGCTACACCTTC
d_gene: .; j_gene: TRBJ2-7; v_gene: TRBV29-1; abundance: .; CDR3aa: CSVAVSYEQYF; CDR3nt: TGCAGCGTTGCTGTGTCGTACGAGCAGTACTTC
d_gene: .; j_gene: TRBJ1-1; v_gene: TRBV7-9; abundance: .; CDR3aa: CASSLGAAEAFF; CDR3nt: TGTGCCAGCAGCTTAGGTGCCGCTGAAGCTTTCTTT
d_gene: .; j_gene: TRBJ2-1; v_gene: TRBV7-9; abundance: .; CDR3aa: CASSLAAGTVNEQFF; CDR3nt: TGTGCCAGCAGCTTAGCGGCGGGGACAGTAAATGAGCAGTTCTTC
d_gene: TRBD1; j_gene: TRBJ2-7; v_gene: TRBV20-1; abundance: .; CDR3aa: CRGQDRGTYEQYF; CDR3nt: TGCAGAGGACAGGACAGGGGAACCTACGAGCAGTACTTC
d_gene: .; j_gene: TRBJ2-6; v_gene: TRBV20-1; abundance: .; CDR3aa: CSARDVNLGSGANVLTF; CDR3nt: TGCAGTGCTAGAGATGTTAACTTAGGGTCTGGGGCCAACGTCCTGACTTTC
d_gene: .; j_gene: TRBJ2-1; v_gene: TRBV20-1; abundance: .; CDR3aa: CSARSGEIGSDEQFF; CDR3nt: TGCAGTGCTAGGTCGGGGGAGATTGGGTCGGATGAGCAGTTCTTC
d_gene: TRBD2; j_gene: TRBJ2-7; v_gene: TRBV7-9; abundance: .; CDR3aa: CASSPPRAGDPYEQYF; CDR3nt: TGTGCCAGCAGCCCCCCAAGAGCGGGAGACCCCTACGAGCAGTACTTC
d_gene: .; j_gene: TRBJ2-3; v_gene: TRBV5-1; abundance: .; CDR3aa: CASSLGGRLTDTQYF; CDR3nt: TGCGCCAGCAGCTTGGGGGGACGGCTCACAGATACGCAGTATTTT
d_gene: .; j_gene: TRBJ2-1; v_gene: TRBV12-3/TRBV12-4; abundance: .; CDR3aa: CASSLSVGRTEQFF; CDR3nt: TGTGCCAGCAGTTTGTCGGTCGGCAGAACGGAGCAGTTCTTC
d_gene: .; j_gene: TRBJ1-6; v_gene: TRBV28; abundance: .; CDR3aa: CASSLDQGSSYNSPLHF; CDR3nt: TGTGCCAGCAGTTTAGACCAGGGGAGCTCCTATAATTCACCCCTCCACTTT
d_gene: TRBD2; j_gene: TRBJ2-2; v_gene: TRBV28; abundance: .; CDR3aa: CASSTFRTSGTGELFF; CDR3nt: TGTGCCAGCAGTACCTTTAGGACTAGCGGGACCGGGGAGCTGTTTTTT
d_gene: .; j_gene: TRBJ1-4; v_gene: TRBV27; abundance: .; CDR3aa: CASSYLATNEKLFF; CDR3nt: TGTGCCAGCAGTTACCTGGCAACTAATGAAAAACTGTTTTTT
d_gene: .; j_gene: TRBJ2-3; v_gene: TRBV4-1; abundance: .; CDR3aa: CASSQDPGAQLDTQYF; CDR3nt: TGCGCCAGCAGCCAGGATCCGGGAGCCCAACTGGATACGCAGTATTTT
d_gene: .; j_gene: TRBJ2-3; v_gene: TRBV7-2; abundance: few; CDR3aa: CASSMTGSEDTQYF; CDR3nt: TGTGCCAGCAGCATGACAGGAAGTGAGGATACGCAGTATTTT
d_gene: .; j_gene: TRBJ2-3; v_gene: TRBV21-1; abundance: .; CDR3aa: CASSESGAYTDTQYF; CDR3nt: TGTGCCAGCAGCGAAAGCGGGGCCTACACAGATACGCAGTATTTT
d_gene: TRBD2; j_gene: TRBJ2-5; v_gene: TRBV7-3; abundance: few; CDR3aa: CATSSGLAGETQYF; CDR3nt: TGTGCCACCAGCTCGGGACTAGCGGGAGAGACCCAGTACTTC
d_gene: .; j_gene: TRBJ2-2; v_gene: TRBV21-1; abundance: few; CDR3aa: CASSEDTGELFF; CDR3nt: TGTGCCAGCAGCGAAGACACCGGGGAGCTGTTTTTT
d_gene: TRBD1; j_gene: TRBJ2-2; v_gene: TRBV5-1; abundance: few; CDR3aa: CASSLRLPGQGGGRGTGELFF; CDR3nt: TGCGCCAGCAGCTTGCGGCTCCCGGGACAGGGGGGCGGACGCGGCACCGGGGAGCTGTTTTTT
d_gene: .; j_gene: TRBJ2-7; v_gene: TRBV14; abundance: .; CDR3aa: CASSQEQGPPYEQYF; CDR3nt: TGTGCCAGCAGCCAAGAACAGGGTCCGCCCTACGAGCAGTACTTC
d_gene: TRBD1; j_gene: TRBJ1-4; v_gene: TRBV4-1; abundance: few; CDR3aa: CASSQDPWDSGEKLFF; CDR3nt: TGCGCCAGCAGCCAAGACCCTTGGGACAGCGGGGAAAAACTGTTTTTT
d_gene: TRBD2; j_gene: TRBJ2-5; v_gene: TRBV20-1; abundance: many; CDR3aa: CSAESRGTETQYF; CDR3nt: TGCAGTGCTGAATCGCGGGGGACCGAGACCCAGTACTTC
d_gene: .; j_gene: TRBJ1-6; v_gene: TRBV6-1; abundance: .; CDR3aa: CASSELRQILGSPLHF; CDR3nt: TGTGCCAGCAGTGAATTGCGACAGATCCTGGGGTCACCCCTCCACTTT
d_gene: .; j_gene: TRBJ1-4; v_gene: TRBV7-9; abundance: few; CDR3aa: CASSLQTGGPREKLFF; CDR3nt: TGTGCCAGCAGCTTACAGACGGGGGGCCCAAGGGAAAAACTGTTTTTT
d_gene: TRBD2; j_gene: TRBJ2-5; v_gene: TRBV2; abundance: .; CDR3aa: CASSEATSGGETQYF; CDR3nt: TGTGCCAGCAGTGAAGCGACTAGCGGGGGAGAGACCCAGTACTTC
d_gene: TRBD1; j_gene: TRBJ1-2; v_gene: TRBV7-8; abundance: few; CDR3aa: CASSITSGTGNYGYTF; CDR3nt: TGTGCCAGCAGCATAACCTCCGGGACAGGGAACTATGGCTACACCTTC
d_gene: .; j_gene: TRBJ1-2; v_gene: TRBV27; abundance: .; CDR3aa: CASSLVDGSYGYTF; CDR3nt: TGTGCCAGCAGTTTAGTGGACGGCTCCTATGGCTACACCTTC
d_gene: TRBD2; j_gene: TRBJ2-7; v_gene: TRBV20-1; abundance: few; CDR3aa: CSAYPGLATYEQYF; CDR3nt: TGCAGTGCTTATCCGGGACTAGCGACCTACGAGCAGTACTTC
d_gene: .; j_gene: TRBJ1-5; v_gene: TRBV2; abundance: .; CDR3aa: CASTWSQGQPQHF; CDR3nt: TGTGCCAGCACGTGGTCACAGGGTCAGCCCCAGCATTTT
d_gene: TRBD2; j_gene: TRBJ2-1; v_gene: TRBV7-2; abundance: few; CDR3aa: CASSIYSGVGNEQFF; CDR3nt: TGTGCCAGCAGCATTTATAGCGGGGTGGGGAATGAGCAGTTCTTC